This paragraph reports one T cell receptor (beta chain). Its antigen is not yet known. Per-nucleotide qualities are absent, and no much larger clonotype sits a single base away. The cohort comprised some 730 healthy bone marrow donors. At the time of sampling, every cohort member was nominally healthy, though immune exposures that went unrecorded were likely present. The donor was CMV seropositive and was included in the group of 250 to 350 seropositive cohort members. A peripheral blood sample was collected from each donor, and TCR beta sequencing was performed on peripheral blood mononuclear cells. The Qiagen DNeasy Blood Extraction Kit was used to extract genomic DNA from the blood cell samples. The library was prepared using the immunoSEQ multiplex PCR assay. For the multiplex PCR, a mixture combining 60 forward primers for TCR Vbeta segments and 13 reverse primers for TCR Jbeta segments was used. Amplification of the CDR3 region of rearranged TCR beta genes was performed with a multiplex PCR assay on genomic DNA. Amplified TCR beta libraries were sequenced as 87-base-pair reads on the Illumina HiSeq System. As for the original processing: In a later analysis, around 80 million unique TCR beta chains were counted across the roughly 670 repertoires, and around 10 million of these chains were shared by at least two donors. A nearest-neighbor algorithm error-corrected the raw reads and collapsed the reads into unique sequences, merging closely related sequences to remove PCR and sequencing errors. CDR3 sequences were aligned to IMGT reference sequences to assign V, D and J gene segments. For a sequence to be retained, a match of at least six nucleotides was required to both a V gene segment and a J gene segment. A rearrangement was called productive if the CDR3 had no stop codons and remained in frame with V and J, and every other rearrangement was called non-productive. Following IMGT convention, CDR3 was defined as the stretch from the second conserved V-encoded cysteine up to the conserved J-encoded phenylalanine. The earlier analysis of a few hundred of the donors excluded sequences that lacked an unambiguous match to a single V gene segment. An earlier analysis of fewer than 750 of the donors classified V segments as functional when productive rearrangements were above 56.7% and as segregating when the standard deviation between donors was above 5%. A statistical classification framework was built for diagnosing cytomegalovirus status from the catalog of TCR beta chain sequences. In a later analysis, TCR nucleotide sequences were compared against IMGT/GENE-DB human TR gene sequences so that V and J genes could be assigned. The TCRdist pipeline was used in a later analysis to assign CDR3 sequences and most-parsimonious VDJ recombination scenarios. In a later analysis, each TCR beta chain was defined by its CDR3 amino acid sequence together with its V-gene family, and reads without a unique V-gene family were excluded. A later analysis removed 592 highly shared, low-generation-probability nucleotide sequences to deal with suspected cross-contamination and a sequencing artifact. In a later analysis, a clonal expansion index for each public chain was calculated from normalized within-repertoire ranks of inferred template counts. In a later analysis, generation probabilities were computed using a VDJ recombination model fitted to out-of-frame rearrangements, and the results were checked against IGoR. In a later analysis, hypergeometric tests were used to score TCR-TCR, TCR-HLA and TCR-CMV co-occurrence, with a repertoire-size bias correction applied to TCR pairs. False discovery rates were estimated in a later analysis by permuting HLA or CMV assignments 20 times. A later analysis grouped co-occurring TCRs with DBSCAN, adding TCRdist sequence similarity when clustering within HLA-allele-positive subsets. Co-occurrence clustering excluded repertoires with fewer than 30,000 or more than 120,000 public chains, plus five with anomalous nucleotide sharing. TCRdb retrieved this table from immuneACCESS and kept in-frame rearrangements only. Not all clones are present; in checked studies, unresolved V genes account for under half, and no reason is known for the remainder. D and trimming come from the DNA, and the V and J calls and clone size come from that table. Recorded for this sample are over 150,000 clones; roughly 80% of them occurred a single time. About 4% of the sample goes to the ten largest clones.

Trimming at the junction amounts to 0 bases on V and 11 bases on J, and the germline ends lie 19 bases apart. In the germline V gene, CDR1 corresponds to MNHEY and CDR2 to SVGAGI. From the cysteine up to the phenylalanine, the CDR3 has a length of 15 residues. Of all the DNA, just the CDR3 is kept, 45 bases in frame from base 1. These data come from a study of cytomegalovirus exposure and HLA in healthy donors (dated by TCRdb to the late 2010s). For the study in its entirety: In an earlier analysis of under 600 of the donors, roughly 300 Gb of sequence data and approximately 100 million unique TCR beta sequences from about 179 million T cells were reported. An early release that covered 500 to 800 HLA-typed donors contained approximately 320 gigabases of sequencing data and tens of millions of unique TCR sequences. Of the roughly 400 genotyped donors, roughly 76% were placed in the genetic ancestry cluster associated with self-reported Caucasian donors. The study aimed to test whether signatures of past pathogen exposure could be identified by cataloging public T cell receptors. The study profiled the T cell repertoires of hundreds of subjects by immunosequencing and related them to cytomegalovirus serostatus. A separate validation cohort of more than 100 different subjects was used in addition to the roughly 640-subject first cohort. High-throughput TCR immunosequencing, statistical association of individual TCRs with disease status, and machine learning were combined to predict cytomegalovirus infection status. In a later analysis, previously published TCR beta repertoires from roughly 710 donors were re-analyzed and high-resolution HLA genotyping was added so that TCR occurrence patterns could be studied. Rather than drawing on any new phenotypic data, the later analysis identified candidate immune exposures from TCR beta sequences and the way those sequences occurred across donors. In an earlier analysis of 587 of the donors, high-throughput TCR beta sequencing was used to judge whether each TCR beta V gene segment behaved as functional or pseudogenic. Donor age, sex, ethnicity and CMV serostatus were compiled together with the repertoire data. Genome-wide SNP genotypes for about 65% of the roughly 700 donors were used in a later genetic analysis, which treated that subset as a discovery cohort. All discovery cohort repertoires had been generated on a single sequencing platform. Both class I and class II loci were covered by HLA typing, at four-digit resolution. The number of typed donors differed by locus: about 620-630 for A, B, C, DRB1 and DQB1; 500 to 550 for DQA1; 600 to 610 for DPA1; and around 470 for DPB1. Four or five DR-DQ haplotypes were handled as single units for association and clustering because linkage in the cohort was strong. On average, around 200,000 unique TCR beta nucleotide sequences were sequenced per donor among 300 to 500 genotyped donors of the cohort, with roughly 18% of those sequences being non-productive.

The full study reports these points: Linkage disequilibrium might explain the correlated functional status among segregating V segments, but an unknown experimental factor could not be excluded. The 87-base-pair reads could not distinguish some IMGT-functional V segments, including TRBV6-2 and TRBV6-3, so those segments were excluded. HLA typing was unavailable for some donors at each locus, so association tests used only the typed subset. The study gave a list of around 170 TCR beta chains associated with cytomegalovirus. A later analysis reported that several top co-occurrence clusters appeared linked to parvovirus B19, influenza, CMV and Epstein-Barr virus. At a false discovery rate of 0.05, a later analysis linked about 17,000 TCR beta sequences to specific HLA alleles. A later analysis found that HLA-associated TCR beta chains were more clonally expanded and had lower generation probabilities than equally common non-associated chains. Because counts were too low, under 20 rarely observed V segments, including chromosome 9 orphons, were left out of the earlier analysis of a few hundred of the donors. While some public TCRs were present in many individuals, most TCR sequences turned up only very rarely across donors. The classifier was reported to diagnose cytomegalovirus status with high specificity and sensitivity in both the original cohort and the validation cohort. When HLA alleles, especially DR and DQ, strongly co-occurred, TCR associations were difficult to assign to individual alleles. In a later analysis, TCR association rates were found to vary across HLA loci, with the most associated TCRs seen for DRB1 alleles and the fewest for HLA-C alleles. In an earlier analysis of approximately 590 of the donors, most TCR beta V segments appeared in productive rearrangements about 90% or about 30% of the time, broadly matching IMGT annotations. In this cohort, only TCR beta chains were sequenced, and detectable features were limited by the absence of alpha or paired-chain data. Immune exposure information for the cohort was limited to CMV serostatus. A cluster of highly shared sequence variants was judged likely to be a technical artifact of the sequencing pipeline. Compared with the approximately 710-donor mean, donors in an Asian-associated ancestry cluster had fewer N-insertions in productive TCRs, according to a later genetic analysis. The presence/absence analyses assumed that sequencing depth was roughly uniform across donors, and that assumption may not be true. In a later genetic analysis, a missense DCLRE1C variant was associated with V-gene and J-gene trimming of TCR beta chains, and the association was replicated in an independent cohort. A further reported finding was that TCR beta sequences accurately predicted the HLA-A and HLA-B alleles for most subjects in the first cohort. In vitro tests confirmed that a few of the cytomegalovirus-associated TCR beta chains recognize cytomegalovirus antigens. In a later analysis, most CMV-associated TCR beta chains were found to appear HLA-restricted, with HLA associations seemingly driven largely by CMV exposure. The authors suggested that the approach could potentially be extended to other disease states and immunological phenotypes.

The receptor was derived from a man under 40 in good health and CMV-seropositive. This chain joins TRBV6-5 to TRBJ2-5; D gene: possibly TRBD2, on 6 matching bases. The sample consisted of PBMCs. Read as DNA, the sequence is TGTGCCAGCAGTTACTCCGGCGGACTACCGACTGGGCAGTACTTC. This gives the protein CASSYSGGLPTGQYF.